This TCR beta chain was found in a study of blood T cell repertoires in COVID-19. Germline V gene sequence: CDR1 SGHNT, CDR2 YENEEA. CDR3 length equals 14 residues. Germline trimming cut 2 bases from V and 5 bases from J; bases unmatched to any gene: 2. TCRdb keeps only in-frame clones here, not all; method: immunoSEQ multiplex PCR. In the table there are roughly 85,000 clones, roughly 89% of which are singletons. V is TRBV11-3 and J is TRBJ2-1, with 8 bases identical to TRBD1. Material for sequencing was peripheral blood. The clonotype originates from a man aged 50-60 years with active or convalescent COVID-19. This chain's CDR3 is CASSLWTGNNEQFF. The DNA of the CDR3 is TGTGCCAGCAGCTTATGGACAGGGAACAATGAGCAGTTCTTC.